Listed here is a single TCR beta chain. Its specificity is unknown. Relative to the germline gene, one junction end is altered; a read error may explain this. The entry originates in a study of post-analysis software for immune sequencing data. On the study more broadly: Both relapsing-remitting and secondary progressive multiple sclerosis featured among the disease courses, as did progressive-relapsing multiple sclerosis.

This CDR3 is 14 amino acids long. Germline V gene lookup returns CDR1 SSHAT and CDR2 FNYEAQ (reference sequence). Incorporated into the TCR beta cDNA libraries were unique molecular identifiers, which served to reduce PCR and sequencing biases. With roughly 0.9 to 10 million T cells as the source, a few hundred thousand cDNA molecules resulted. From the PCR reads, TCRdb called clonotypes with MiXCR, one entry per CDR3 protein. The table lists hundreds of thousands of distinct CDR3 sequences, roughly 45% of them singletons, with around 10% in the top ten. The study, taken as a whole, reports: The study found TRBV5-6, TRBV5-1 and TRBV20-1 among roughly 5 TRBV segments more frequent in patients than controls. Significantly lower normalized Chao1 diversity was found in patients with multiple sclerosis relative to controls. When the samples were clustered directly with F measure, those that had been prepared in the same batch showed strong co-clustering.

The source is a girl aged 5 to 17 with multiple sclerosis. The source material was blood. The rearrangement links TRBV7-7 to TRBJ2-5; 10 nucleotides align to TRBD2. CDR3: CASSLSTSGETQYF. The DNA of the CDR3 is TGTGCTAGCAGCTTATCGACTAGCGGGGAGACCCAGTACTTC.